This T cell receptor beta chain was captured in a study of cytomegalovirus exposure and HLA in healthy donors. Details on this clone: The antigen is not known.

Primers: 60 Vbeta forward and 13 Jbeta reverse. Measured with immunoSEQ multiplex PCR; TCRdb has only the in-frame clones, and not every one. The sample holds under 150,000 clones, roughly 75% seen once. Germline assignment: CDR1 LNHDA and CDR2 SQIVND (reference sequence). The V gene lost 7 bases and the J gene lost 6 bases, with 19 bases spanning the gap. This CDR3 region has 14 residues. General study points: Several of the most significant clusters were apparently associated with common viral pathogens in a later analysis.

Sequencing was done on a sample of PBMCs. The receptor's source is a man aged 25-45 years in good health and CMV-seronegative. The chain carries TRBV19 and TRBJ2-7, with D maybe TRBD1 (6 bases). The CDR3 here is CASTSTPGVSEQYF. The CDR3 coding sequence is TGTGCCAGTACCTCGACTCCAGGGGTTTCCGAGCAGTACTTC.